A single sample gave rise to the 27 T cell receptor beta chains below, sequenced in a study of T cell responses to AZD1222 COVID-19 vaccine. Generated by immunoSEQ multiplex PCR, the TCRdb table keeps only in-frame clones and is missing some. The data show approximately 79,000 clones, with 80% to 90% seen just once and 7.9% held by the top ten. Specimen: peripheral blood, collected on day 0 of AZD1222 vaccination. All receptors come from an adult in good health.

The chain joins TRBV25-1 to TRBJ1-1; possible D gene TRBD1, 5 bases. The germline V gene encodes CDR1 MGHDK and CDR2 SYGVNS. V lost 8 bases to trimming and J lost 4 bases, with 14 bases between them. This CDR3 region has 13 residues. The CDR3 here is CASRREGITEAFF. CDR3 bases: TGTGCCAGCCGTCGGGAGGGGATCACTGAAGCTTTCTTT.

This rearrangement joins TRBV27 to TRBJ2-2; D might be TRBD2 (6 bases). The CDR3 consists of 16 residues. Trimming removed 2 bases at V and 4 bases at J, with 14 bases between. Germline V gene sequence: CDR1 MNHEY, CDR2 SMNVEV (reference sequence). For the CDR3, the DNA is TGTGCCAGCAGTTTAGGGTTCGTGGGGGGCACCGGGGAGCTGTTTTTT. It encodes CASSLGFVGGTGELFF.

This clone has just one count. The chain combines TRBV2 with TRBJ1-1; 9 nucleotides line up with TRBD1. The germline V gene encodes CDR1 SNHLY and CDR2 FYNNEI. J gave up 4 bases and V 6 bases, and 6 bases lay outside the gene matches. This CDR3 spans 14 amino acids. Here the CDR3 reads CASSPQGAATEAFF. DNA of the CDR3: TGTGCCAGCAGCCCACAGGGGGCCGCCACTGAAGCTTTCTTT.

This chain joins TRBV3-1 (or the pseudogene TRBV3-2) and TRBJ2-3; D is possibly TRBD1 (5 bases). CDR3 length: 14 amino acids. Looked up from germline, CDR1 is LGHDT and CDR2 is YNNKEL (reference sequence). The V end was cut by 3 bases, the J end by 1 base, with 8 bases between. The DNA for the CDR3 is TGTGCCAGCAGCCATCTAGGGGGCACAGATACGCAGTATTTT. Its protein product is CASSHLGGTDTQYF.

This clone was found once. The genes are TRBV9 and TRBJ1-1, with D perhaps TRBD1 (5 bases). Trimming removed 4 bases from V and 3 bases from J, with 10 bases in between. The length of the CDR3 is 13 residues. CDR1 and CDR2 from the germline V gene are SGDLS and YYNGEE. CDR3 loop: CASSLGGDTEAFF. Here the CDR3 DNA reads TGTGCCAGCAGCCTGGGGGGTGACACTGAAGCTTTCTTT.

This chain links TRBV9 with TRBJ2-1; 11 nucleotides line up with TRBD2. The junction had 5 bases not matched to a gene; V was cut back by 0 bases and J by 0 bases. The CDR3 has 18 residues. Germline CDR1 and CDR2: SGDLS and YYNGEE. The CDR3 nucleotides read TGTGCCAGCAGCGTAGGGCTAGCGGGAGGCAGCTCCTACAATGAGCAGTTCTTC. The encoded protein is CASSVGLAGGSSYNEQFF.

The chain has TRBV7-2 and TRBJ2-7, with TRBD1 matching 9 bases. J gave up 5 bases and V 6 bases, and 8 bases lay outside the gene matches. The CDR3 runs to 14 residues. Germline V lookup: CDR1 SGHTA, CDR2 FQGNSA. The CDR3 coding sequence is TGTGCCAGCAGAGAGACAGGGGGGACGGACGAGCAGTACTTC. It encodes CASRETGGTDEQYF.

The rearrangement joins TRBV19 to TRBJ1-6, with D possibly TRBD1 on 5 matching bases. CDR1 is LNHDA, CDR2 SQIVND, per germline (reference sequence). Trimming shortened V by 5 bases and J by 14 bases, and 10 bases separated the two germline ends. This CDR3 is 11 amino acids long. CDR3 sequence reads: CASSPGFTLHF. Here the CDR3 DNA reads TGTGCCAGTAGTCCAGGGTTCACCCTCCACTTT.

In this sample, this clone turned up once. The chain recombines TRBV15 with TRBJ2-1; 12 positions agree with TRBD2. V trimming: 5 bases; J trimming: 9 bases; junction bases outside the gene matches: 11. Per the germline V gene, CDR1 is LNHNV and CDR2 is YYDKDF (reference sequence). The CDR3 consists of 16 residues. CDR3: CATSGIRLAGESEQFF. The CDR3 DNA reads as TGTGCCACCAGCGGAATTCGACTAGCGGGAGAGAGTGAGCAGTTCTTC.

V is TRBV27 and J is TRBJ1-2, with D perhaps TRBD1 (6 bases). Germline CDR1 reads MNHEY; CDR2 reads SMNVEV (reference sequence). CDR3 length: 13 amino acids. Trimming left V 6 bases short and J 4 bases short, with 12 bases between. CDR3 region: CASSPDSGYGYTF. The CDR3 nucleotides read TGTGCCAGCAGCCCGGACAGTGGCTATGGCTACACCTTC.

The chain employs TRBV7-3 and TRBJ2-1; D ambiguous. Germline-derived CDR1 and CDR2 are SGHTA and FQGTGA. Trimming left V 5 bases short and J 9 bases short, with 14 bases between. This CDR3 comprises 13 residues. The DNA of the CDR3 is TGTGCCAGCAGCCAGGCGACTCCCGGTGAGCAGTTCTTC. It yields the protein CASSQATPGEQFF. The entire variable domain, with the rest obtained from reference TRBV7-3 and TRBJ2-1, is as follows: GAGVSQTPSNKVTEKGKYVELRCDPISGHTALYWYRQSLGQGPEFLIYFQGTGAADDSGLPNDRFFAVRPEGSVSTLKIQRTERGDSAVYLCASSQATPGEQFFGPGTRLTVL.

This clone turned up a few times. The chain carries TRBV9 and TRBJ2-2, with unresolved D. Trimming took off 0 bases at V and 8 bases at J, with 11 bases between the two ends. The germline V gene encodes CDR1 SGDLS and CDR2 YYNGEE. This CDR3 is built from 14 residues. The CDR3 sequence: CASSVVEATGELFF. The CDR3 DNA reads as TGTGCCAGCAGCGTAGTTGAGGCCACAGGGGAGCTGTTTTTT.

This clone has only one observation. The rearrangement joins TRBV12-3 or TRBV12-4 to TRBJ2-7; weak D call: TRBD1 (6 bases). The CDR3 sequence is 13 residues long. The V and J ends lost 6 bases and 5 bases respectively, with 14 bases between them. CDR3 loop: CASRFNRDNEQYF. The CDR3, as DNA: TGTGCCAGCAGATTTAACAGGGATAACGAGCAGTACTTC.

The chain links TRBV6-2 or TRBV6-3 to TRBJ2-5, with TRBD2 matching over 16 bases. J was trimmed by 5 bases and V by 5 bases; bases with no gene match: 8. Per the germline V gene, CDR1 is MNHEY and CDR2 is SVGEGT. CDR3 length: 17 residues. CDR3 loop: CASSQGTSGRARETQYF. CDR3 coding DNA: TGTGCCAGCAGTCAAGGGACTAGCGGGAGGGCCCGTGAGACCCAGTACTTC.

This chain uses TRBV3-1 (or the pseudogene TRBV3-2) with TRBJ2-2; 11 bases fit TRBD2. This CDR3 has 16 amino acids. The V segment lost 4 bases and the J segment 7 bases; nucleotides outside the gene matches: 8. Germline lookup yields CDR1 LGHDT and CDR2 YNNKEL (reference sequence). CDR3 nucleotide sequence: TGTGCCAGCAGCCCAGGAAGGGGACTAGCGGTCGGGGAGCTGTTTTTT. Translation: CASSPGRGLAVGELFF.

The J gene is TRBJ2-5, the V gene TRBV11-2, with D perhaps TRBD2 (7 bases). This CDR3 contains 17 residues. V lost 3 bases to trimming and J lost 2 bases, with 19 bases between them. The germline gives CDR1 SGHAT, CDR2 FQNNGV. The CDR3 reads CASSFFLWEGVQETQYF. CDR3 coding DNA: TGTGCCAGCAGCTTTTTTCTATGGGAGGGGGTTCAAGAGACCCAGTACTTC. The full variable domain, its missing parts supplied by reference TRBV11-2 and TRBJ2-5, is EAGVAQSPRYKIIEKRQSVAFWCNPISGHATLYWYQQILGQGPKLLIQFQNNGVVDDSQLPKDRFSAERLKGVDSTLKIQPAKLEDSAVYLCASSFFLWEGVQETQYFGPGTRLLVL.

This chain joins TRBV7-9 and TRBJ2-3; D is undetermined. This CDR3 has 16 residues. V was trimmed by 4 bases and J by 2 bases, leaving 16 bases between them. The germline gives CDR1 SEHNR, CDR2 FQNEAQ (reference sequence). The CDR3 coding sequence is TGTGCCAGCAGCTCACGGCCGAATGCACACACAGATACGCAGTATTTT. Residues: CASSSRPNAHTDTQYF. The full variable domain, with the rest looked up from reference TRBV7-9 and TRBJ2-3, is DTGVSQNPRHKITKRGQNVTFRCDPISEHNRLYWYRQTLGQGPEFLTYFQNEAQLEKSRLLSDRFSAERPKGSFSTLEIQRTEQGDSAMYLCASSSRPNAHTDTQYFGPGTRLTVL.

The chain recombines TRBV11-2 with TRBJ1-1; D gene ambiguous. Deletions cut 0 bases from V and 2 bases from J, with 4 bases between. Germline assignment: CDR1 SGHAT and CDR2 FQNNGV. CDR3 length equals 13 residues. The CDR3 nucleotides read TGTGCCAGCAGCTTAGAGAGAAACACTGAAGCTTTCTTT. Translation: CASSLERNTEAFF.

The chain joins TRBV7-9 to TRBJ2-7, with a tentative D call TRBD1 (6 bases). CDR1 and CDR2 from the germline V gene are SEHNR and FQNEAQ (reference sequence). Trimming stripped 5 bases from V and 1 base from J, with 9 bases between. CDR3 size: 13 residues. The CDR3 region is CASSARGSYEQYF. In DNA form, the CDR3 reads TGTGCCAGCAGCGCCAGGGGATCCTACGAGCAGTACTTC.

The gene calls are TRBV6-5 and TRBJ2-5; 9 positions match TRBD2. CDR1 and CDR2 from the germline V gene are MNHEY and SVGAGI. The ends lost 3 bases at V and 5 bases at J; junction bases unmatched: 10. The CDR3 consists of 16 residues. The CDR3 loop is CASSYNSGGPEETQYF. The CDR3 nucleotides are TGTGCCAGCAGTTATAACAGCGGGGGGCCCGAGGAGACCCAGTACTTC.

This chain links TRBV6-6 with TRBJ2-7; a weak D match, TRBD2 (5 bases). Deletions cut 3 bases from V and 4 bases from J, with 13 bases between. Germline loops: CDR1 MNHNY, CDR2 SVGAGI (reference sequence). The CDR3 has 14 amino acids. DNA of the CDR3: TGTGCCAGCAGTTATCGCAGGCGGGCTTACGAGCAGTACTTC. It yields the protein CASSYRRRAYEQYF.

The chain uses TRBV5-4 and TRBJ1-5; no definite D call. The CDR3 has 15 amino acids. V was clipped by 0 bases and J by 4 bases, with 11 bases between them. Germline-derived CDR1 and CDR2 are SGHNT and YYREEE (reference sequence). CDR3 region: CASSLGGRTNQPQHF. CDR3 bases: TGTGCCAGCAGCTTGGGAGGCAGGACGAATCAGCCCCAGCATTTT. Drawing the rest from reference TRBV5-4 and TRBJ1-5, the complete variable domain is ETGVTQSPTHLIKTRGQQVTLRCSSQSGHNTVSWYQQALGQGPQFIFQYYREEENGRGNFPPRFSGLQFPNYSSELNVNALELDDSALYLCASSLGGRTNQPQHFGDGTRLSIL.

In regard to this clone: Other DNA sequences in the same sample also yield this CDR3. The gene calls are TRBV18 and TRBJ2-7, with a tentative D call TRBD2 (5 bases). CDR1 is KGHSH and CDR2 is LQKENI in the germline V gene. The ends were cut back, 3 bases at V and 4 bases at J, with 7 bases in the middle. The CDR3 length is 12 residues. CDR3 loop: CASSPRGYEQYF. As DNA, the CDR3 is TGTGCCAGCTCACCCCGGGGATACGAGCAGTACTTC.

Here the CDR3 DNA reads TGTGCCAGCAGTGAAGACGGGAGATTCGGTGAAAAACTGTTTTTT. Translating gives CASSEDGRFGEKLFF. The genes are TRBV25-1 and TRBJ1-4; no definite D call. The CDR3 totals 15 residues. Deletions cut 2 bases from V and 7 bases from J, with 14 bases between. In germline, CDR1 is MGHDK, CDR2 SYGVNS.

The DNA for the CDR3 is TGCGCCAGCAGTCAACTGAGGGGAGGGAGCACCATATATTTT. Translated, it gives CASSQLRGGSTIYF. The gene calls are TRBV4-1 and TRBJ1-3; TRBD1 is a possible D gene (5 bases). The germline V gene has CDR1 MGHRA and CDR2 YSYEKL. V lost 6 bases, J lost 9 bases, and 18 bases lay in between. CDR3 size: 14 residues.

The chain uses TRBV7-2 and TRBJ2-7; TRBD2 aligns across 10 bases. V was pared by 4 bases and J by 2 bases, with 2 bases of the junction left unmatched. CDR1 and CDR2 from the germline V gene are SGHTA and FQGNSA. This CDR3 spans 14 amino acids. DNA of the CDR3: TGTGCCAGCAGCTCCGGACTAGCGGCCTACGAGCAGTACTTC. Residues: CASSSGLAAYEQYF.

This chain links TRBV12-3 or TRBV12-4 with TRBJ2-5; the D gene is possibly TRBD1 (6 bases). V lost 6 bases to trimming and J lost 2 bases, with 10 bases between them. This CDR3 has 13 amino acids. The CDR3 protein is CASSRGQQETQYF. The CDR3 nucleotides read TGTGCCAGCAGCCGAGGACAGCAAGAGACCCAGTACTTC.